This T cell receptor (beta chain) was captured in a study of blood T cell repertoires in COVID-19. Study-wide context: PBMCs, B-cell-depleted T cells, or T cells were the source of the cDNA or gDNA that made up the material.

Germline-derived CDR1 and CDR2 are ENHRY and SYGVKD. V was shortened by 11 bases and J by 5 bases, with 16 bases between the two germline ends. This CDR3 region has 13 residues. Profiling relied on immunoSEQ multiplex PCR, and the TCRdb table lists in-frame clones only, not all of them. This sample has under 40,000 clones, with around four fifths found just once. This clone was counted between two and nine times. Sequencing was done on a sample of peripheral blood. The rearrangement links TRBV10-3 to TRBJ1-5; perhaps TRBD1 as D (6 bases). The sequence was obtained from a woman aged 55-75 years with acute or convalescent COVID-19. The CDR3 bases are TGTGCCGTCGCCCGGGACACGGATCAGCCCCAGCATTTT. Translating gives CAVARDTDQPQHF.